The 5 T cell receptor beta chains below all came from one sample that was sequenced in a study of T cell changes during pregnancy in multiple sclerosis. Assay used: immunoSEQ multiplex PCR; TCRdb lists only in-frame clones, some missing. The sample has 99,000 or so clones, roughly 92% seen once. Here the sequenced sample was peripheral blood, taken after pregnancy. The origin of the receptors is a female donor with multiple sclerosis, enrolled in a pregnancy study.

The V call is TRBV11-2, the J call TRBJ2-7; 7 bases map to TRBD2. Losses at the gene ends were 7 bases for V and 6 bases for J; bases not matched to a gene: 9. The CDR3 consists of 13 residues. Germline V gene data show CDR1 as SGHAT and CDR2 as FQNNGV. CDR3 in DNA: TGTGCCAGCACCCCGTCCAGGGAGGGCGAGCAGTACTTC. This encodes CASTPSREGEQYF.

The chain joins TRBV28 to TRBJ1-1, with TRBD1 matching 8 bases. J was trimmed by 0 bases and V by 5 bases; bases with no gene match: 11. Germline CDR1 and CDR2: MDHEN and SYDVKM. The CDR3 extends over 17 amino acids. DNA for the CDR3: TGTGCCAGCAGTCCAAGGACAGGGCTCCTCATGAACACTGAAGCTTTCTTT. It translates to CASSPRTGLLMNTEAFF.

In this sample, this clone turned up once. This rearrangement joins TRBV28 to TRBJ2-7, with 16 bases fitting TRBD2. Germline-derived CDR1 and CDR2 are MDHEN and SYDVKM. J lost 7 bases, V lost 5 bases, and 11 bases had no gene match. The CDR3 runs 17 residues. The CDR3: CASSGPGTSGRVWEQYF. The CDR3 DNA follows: TGTGCCAGCAGTGGGCCCGGGACTAGCGGGAGGGTCTGGGAGCAGTACTTC. Complete variable domain (other parts from reference TRBV28 and TRBJ2-7): DVKVTQSSRYLVKRTGEKVFLECVQDMDHENMFWYRQDPGLGLRLIYFSYDVKMKEKGDIPEGYSVSREKKERFSLILESASTNQTSMYLCASSGPGTSGRVWEQYFGPGTRLTVT.

This CDR3 is CASSFKSGGRGAGANVLTF. DNA for the CDR3: TGTGCCAGCAGCTTTAAAAGCGGCGGCAGGGGAGCTGGGGCCAACGTCCTGACTTTC. The V gene is TRBV7-3, the J gene TRBJ2-6, with a tentative D call TRBD1 (6 bases). Germline V gene sequence: CDR1 SGHTA, CDR2 FQGTGA. With 3 bases removed from V and 2 bases from J, the gap between germline ends came to 20 bases. The CDR3 has 19 amino acids.

V is TRBV30 and J is TRBJ1-1; 7 bases fit TRBD1. Germline assignment: CDR1 GTSNPN and CDR2 SVGIG (reference sequence). The J segment lost 4 bases and the V segment lost 2 bases, leaving 1 base of the junction unmatched. The CDR3 length is 12 residues. CDR3 nucleotide sequence: TGTGCCTGGAGTACAGGGGCCACTGAAGCTTTCTTT. Translated: CAWSTGATEAFF.